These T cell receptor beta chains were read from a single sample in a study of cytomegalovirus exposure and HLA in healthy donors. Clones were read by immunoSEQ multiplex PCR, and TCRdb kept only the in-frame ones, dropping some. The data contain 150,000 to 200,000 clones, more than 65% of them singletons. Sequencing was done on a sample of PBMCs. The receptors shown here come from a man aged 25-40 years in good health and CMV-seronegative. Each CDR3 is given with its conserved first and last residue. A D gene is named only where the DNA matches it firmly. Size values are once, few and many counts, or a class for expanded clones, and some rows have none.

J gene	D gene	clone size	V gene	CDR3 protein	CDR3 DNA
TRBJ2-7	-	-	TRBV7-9	CASSLETISYEQYF	TGTGCCAGCAGCTTAGAAACTATTTCCTACGAGCAGTACTTC
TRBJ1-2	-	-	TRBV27	CASSVGGYGYTF	TGTGCCAGCAGTGTAGGAGGCTATGGCTACACCTTC
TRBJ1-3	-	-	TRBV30	CACPTATDSSGNTIYF	TGTGCCTGCCCCACAGCGACAGACTCCTCTGGAAACACCATATATTTT
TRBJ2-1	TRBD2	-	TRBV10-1	CASSRTSGGNNEQFF	TGCGCCAGCAGCAGGACTAGCGGGGGCAACAATGAGCAGTTCTTC
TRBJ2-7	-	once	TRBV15	CATSHPSQGGGSYEQYF	TGTGCCACCAGCCACCCCTCACAGGGTGGTGGGTCCTACGAGCAGTACTTC
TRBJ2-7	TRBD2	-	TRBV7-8	CASSFFVAGGRSSYEQYF	TGTGCCAGCAGCTTTTTCGTCGCGGGAGGGAGGAGCTCCTACGAGCAGTACTTC
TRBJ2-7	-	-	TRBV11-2	CASSMTRFYSYEQYF	TGTGCCAGCAGCATGACACGATTCTATTCCTACGAGCAGTACTTC
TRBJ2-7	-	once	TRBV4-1	CASSQVTTFSPDSYEQYF	TGCGCCAGCAGCCAAGTTACGACTTTTTCCCCCGACTCCTACGAGCAGTACTTC
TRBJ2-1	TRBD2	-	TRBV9	CASSVAPTRGGGDNEQFF	TGTGCCAGCAGCGTAGCCCCGACCCGCGGGGGAGGGGACAATGAGCAGTTCTTC
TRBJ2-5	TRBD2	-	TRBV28	CASSLPGLAGETQYF	TGTGCCAGCAGTTTGCCCGGACTAGCGGGAGAGACCCAGTACTTC
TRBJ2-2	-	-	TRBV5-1	CASSGTRTNTGELFF	TGCGCCAGCAGTGGTACTAGAACGAACACCGGGGAGCTGTTTTTT
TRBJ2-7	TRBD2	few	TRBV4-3	CASSHEAGGYNEQYF	TGCGCCAGCAGCCATGAGGCGGGGGGGTACAACGAGCAGTACTTC
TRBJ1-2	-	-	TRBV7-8	CASSLPGGSSNYGYTF	TGTGCCAGCAGCTTACCGGGGGGGAGTTCTAACTATGGCTACACCTTC
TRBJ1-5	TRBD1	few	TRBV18	CASSPFDRDSNQPQHF	TGTGCCAGCTCACCCTTCGACAGGGATAGCAATCAGCCCCAGCATTTT
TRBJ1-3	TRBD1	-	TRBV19	CASSTDRDRVDTIYF	TGTGCCAGTAGTACAGACCGGGACAGGGTAGACACCATATATTTT
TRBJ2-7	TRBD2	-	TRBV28	CASSPGTSGSLPYEQYF	TGTGCCAGCAGTCCCGGGACTAGCGGGAGTCTCCCCTACGAGCAGTACTTC
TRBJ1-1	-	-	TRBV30	CAWSRAGRTEAFF	TGTGCCTGGAGTAGGGCAGGGCGGACTGAAGCTTTCTTT
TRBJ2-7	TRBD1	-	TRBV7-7	CASSPIDRDAYEQYF	TGTGCTAGCAGCCCCATCGACAGGGACGCATACGAGCAGTACTTC